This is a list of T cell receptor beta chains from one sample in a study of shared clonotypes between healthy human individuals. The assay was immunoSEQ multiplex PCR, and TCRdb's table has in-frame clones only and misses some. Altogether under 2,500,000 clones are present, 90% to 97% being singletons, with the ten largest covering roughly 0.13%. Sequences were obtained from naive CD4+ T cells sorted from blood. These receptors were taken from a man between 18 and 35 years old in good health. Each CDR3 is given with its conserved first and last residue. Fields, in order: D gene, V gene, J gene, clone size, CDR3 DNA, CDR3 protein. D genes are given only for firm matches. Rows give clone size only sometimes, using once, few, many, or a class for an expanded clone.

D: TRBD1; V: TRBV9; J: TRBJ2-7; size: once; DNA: TGTGCCAGCAGCGTGGGACAGGGCGCCTACGAGCAGTACTTC; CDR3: CASSVGQGAYEQYF
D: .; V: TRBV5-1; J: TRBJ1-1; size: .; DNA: TGCGCCAGCAGCTTGGGGGAGGGTTCCGCTTTCTTT; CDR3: CASSLGEGSAFF
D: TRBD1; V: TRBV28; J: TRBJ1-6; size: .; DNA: TGTGCCAGCAGGGGGGACAGTAATAATTCACCCCTCCACTTT; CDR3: CASRGDSNNSPLHF
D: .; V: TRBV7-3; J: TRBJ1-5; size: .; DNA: TGTGCCAGCAGCTTAAGTCGCGATCAGCCCCAGCATTTT; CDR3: CASSLSRDQPQHF
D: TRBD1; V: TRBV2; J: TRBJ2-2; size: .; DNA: TGTGCCAGCGGAGGACAGGGGGGATACGGGGAGCTGTTTTTT; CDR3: CASGGQGGYGELFF
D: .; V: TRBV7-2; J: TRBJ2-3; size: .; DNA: TGTGCCAGCTCGAGGGGGGTCGTTGATACGCAGTATTTT; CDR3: CASSRGVVDTQYF
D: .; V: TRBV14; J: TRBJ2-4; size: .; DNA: TGTGCCATCGGGCCTTGTCAGTACTTC; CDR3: CAIGPCQYF
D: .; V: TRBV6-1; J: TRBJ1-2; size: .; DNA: TGTGCCAGCACCCCTAGGAGTTATGGCTACACCTTC; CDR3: CASTPRSYGYTF
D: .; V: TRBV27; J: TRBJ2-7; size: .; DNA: TGTGCCAGCGGCCCTCAGTCAGCAACCTACGAGCAGTACTTC; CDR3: CASGPQSATYEQYF
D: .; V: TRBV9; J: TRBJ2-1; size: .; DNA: TGTGCCAGCAGCGCGAGGGGTGTCACTTACAATGAGCAGTTCTTC; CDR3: CASSARGVTYNEQFF
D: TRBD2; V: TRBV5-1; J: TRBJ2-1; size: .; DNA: TGCGCCAGCAGCACGACTAGCGGGCGGTACAATGAGCAGTTCTTC; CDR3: CASSTTSGRYNEQFF
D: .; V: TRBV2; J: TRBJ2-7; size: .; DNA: TGTGCCAGCAAGGGGGAGGGGACCTACGAGCAGTACTTC; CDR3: CASKGEGTYEQYF
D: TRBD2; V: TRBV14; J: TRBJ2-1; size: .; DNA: TGTGCCAGCAGCCAAGGGGGACTAGCGGGAGGCAATGAGCAGTTCTTC; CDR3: CASSQGGLAGGNEQFF
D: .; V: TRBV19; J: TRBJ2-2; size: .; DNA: TGTGCCAGTAGTACCCTACGTGGAGTCCTGGGCACCGGGGAGCTGTTTTTT; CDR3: CASSTLRGVLGTGELFF
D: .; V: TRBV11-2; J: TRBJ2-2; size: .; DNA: TGTGCCAGCAGCTTGACCGGCAGGGAGCACACCGGGGAGCTGTTTTTT; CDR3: CASSLTGREHTGELFF
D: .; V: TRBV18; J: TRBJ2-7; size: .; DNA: TGTGCCAGCTCACCAAGCCCGGGACATCGTCTATACGAGCAGTACTTC; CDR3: CASSPSPGHRLYEQYF
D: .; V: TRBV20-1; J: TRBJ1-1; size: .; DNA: TGCAGTGCCAGCGCGACACCTGAAGCTTTCTTT; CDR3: CSASATPEAFF
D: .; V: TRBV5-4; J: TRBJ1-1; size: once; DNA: TGTGCCAGCAGCCAACTGGGGGGTGGTGGCACTGAAGCTTTCTTT; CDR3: CASSQLGGGGTEAFF
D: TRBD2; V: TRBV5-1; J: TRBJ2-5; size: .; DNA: TGCGCCAGCAGCCCTCAAAACTGGGGGGGAGAGACCCAGTACTTC; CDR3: CASSPQNWGGETQYF
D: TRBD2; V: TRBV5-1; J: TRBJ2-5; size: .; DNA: TGCGCCAGCAGCTTGCGGGGGGGAACCCAAGAGACCCAGTACTTC; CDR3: CASSLRGGTQETQYF
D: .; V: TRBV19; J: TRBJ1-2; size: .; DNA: TGTGCCAGTAGGAACCGGGAGCAGGGAAGCTACACCTTC; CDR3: CASRNREQGSYTF
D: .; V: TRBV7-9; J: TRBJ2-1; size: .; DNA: TGTGCCAGCATCGAGTCGGGTGGGGCATCGGAGCAGTTCTTC; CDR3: CASIESGGASEQFF
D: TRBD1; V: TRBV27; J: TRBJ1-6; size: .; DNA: TGTGCCAGCAGTTGGGGACAGATTAATTCACCCCTCCACTTT; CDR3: CASSWGQINSPLHF
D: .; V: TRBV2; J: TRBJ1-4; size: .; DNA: TGTGCCAGCAGTGGTCAGGGACCTAATGAAAGACTGTTTTTT; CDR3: CASSGQGPNERLFF
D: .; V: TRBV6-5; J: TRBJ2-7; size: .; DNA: TGTGCCAGCAGTGGCGGAGGAGGACTTTCGCACGAGCAGTACTTC; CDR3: CASSGGGGLSHEQYF